The rows below give T cell receptor beta chains drawn from one sample of a study of human T cells and chemical hapten exposure. One entry per CDR3 protein, called by TCRdb with MiXCR from the RACE reads. The repertoire has tens of thousands of distinct CDR3 sequences, approximately 13% of them found once; the top ten carry 5.7%. This specimen consisted of whole blood, obtained in connection with sensitization to the hapten diphenylcyclopropenone (DPC). These receptors were obtained from a young woman with alopecia areata. Some clones in this sample may be carry-over from other donors' samples. CDR3s include the opening cysteine and the closing phenylalanine or tryptophan. Fields, in order: CDR3 protein, CDR3 DNA, D gene, V gene, J gene, clone size. D genes are given only for firm matches. Expanded clones get a size class; other rows say once, few or many, or leave the size out.

CDR3aa: CASSQSPGFPAKNIQYF
CDR3nt: TGTGCCAGCAGCCAATCTCCGGGATTCCCAGCCAAAAACATTCAGTACTTC
d_gene: NA
v_gene: TRBV4-2
j_gene: TRBJ2-4
abundance: medium-sized

CDR3aa: CASSFQTTGELFF
CDR3nt: TGTGCCAGCAGTTTTCAGACCACCGGGGAGCTGTTTTTT
d_gene: NA
v_gene: TRBV28
j_gene: TRBJ2-2
abundance: many

CDR3aa: CASSFDRELSGANVLTF
CDR3nt: TGTGCCAGCAGCTTCGACAGGGAATTGTCTGGGGCCAACGTCCTGACTTTC
d_gene: TRBD1
v_gene: TRBV7-2
j_gene: TRBJ2-6
abundance: many

CDR3aa: CASSPAGTSGTDTQYF
CDR3nt: TGTGCCAGCAGTCCCGCCGGGACTAGCGGCACAGATACGCAGTATTTT
d_gene: TRBD2
v_gene: TRBV6-5
j_gene: TRBJ2-3
abundance: many

CDR3aa: CASSLVTGERGELFF
CDR3nt: TGTGCCAGCAGTTTGGTAACGGGAGAGAGAGGGGAGCTGTTTTTT
d_gene: NA
v_gene: TRBV28
j_gene: TRBJ2-2
abundance: NA

CDR3aa: CASSLDRVNDGYTF
CDR3nt: TGCGCCAGCAGCTTGGACAGGGTTAACGATGGCTACACCTTC
d_gene: NA
v_gene: TRBV5-1
j_gene: TRBJ1-2
abundance: NA

CDR3aa: CASRSGRAVSYNEQFF
CDR3nt: TGCGCCAGCCGTAGCGGGAGGGCCGTCTCGTACAATGAGCAGTTCTTC
d_gene: TRBD2
v_gene: TRBV10-2
j_gene: TRBJ2-1
abundance: many

CDR3aa: CASSALLQPQHF
CDR3nt: TGTGCCAGCAGTGCGTTATTGCAGCCCCAGCATTTT
d_gene: NA
v_gene: TRBV6-1
j_gene: TRBJ1-5
abundance: medium-sized

CDR3aa: CASSLSLRSLGGELFF
CDR3nt: TGTGCCAGCAGCTTGTCTCTCAGATCCTTAGGCGGGGAGCTGTTTTTT
d_gene: NA
v_gene: TRBV7-2
j_gene: TRBJ2-2
abundance: many

CDR3aa: CAISESWDGANYGYTF
CDR3nt: TGTGCCATCAGTGAGTCCTGGGACGGAGCTAACTATGGCTACACCTTC
d_gene: NA
v_gene: TRBV10-3
j_gene: TRBJ1-2
abundance: many

CDR3aa: CASSPSGRDSPLHF
CDR3nt: TGTGCCAGCAGTCCTTCGGGGAGGGATTCACCCCTCCACTTT
d_gene: NA
v_gene: TRBV3-1
j_gene: TRBJ1-6
abundance: few

CDR3aa: CASSLDTFDGELFF
CDR3nt: TGTGCCAGCAGCTTGGATACCTTCGACGGGGAGCTGTTTTTT
d_gene: NA
v_gene: TRBV5-4
j_gene: TRBJ2-2
abundance: many

CDR3aa: CASSPGQNYGYTF
CDR3nt: TGTGCCAGCAGCCCCGGACAGAACTATGGCTACACCTTC
d_gene: NA
v_gene: TRBV7-2
j_gene: TRBJ1-2
abundance: many

CDR3aa: CASSSTYREAFF
CDR3nt: TGTGCCAGCAGTTCCACTTACAGGGAAGCTTTCTTT
d_gene: NA
v_gene: TRBV12-3/TRBV12-4
j_gene: TRBJ1-1
abundance: NA

CDR3aa: CASSHFGDLADLFHEQYF
CDR3nt: TGTGCCAGCAGCCATTTCGGGGACCTGGCAGACTTGTTCCACGAGCAGTACTTC
d_gene: NA
v_gene: TRBV28
j_gene: TRBJ2-7
abundance: many

CDR3aa: CSVVQGGAGTTDTQYF
CDR3nt: TGCAGCGTTGTCCAAGGGGGAGCGGGGACCACAGATACGCAGTATTTT
d_gene: NA
v_gene: TRBV29-1
j_gene: TRBJ2-3
abundance: NA

CDR3aa: CASSLTGGDTQYF
CDR3nt: TGTGCCAGCAGTTTGACGGGTGGAGATACGCAGTATTTT
d_gene: NA
v_gene: TRBV12-3/TRBV12-4
j_gene: TRBJ2-3
abundance: many

CDR3aa: CSYKRERTYNEQFF
CDR3nt: TGCAGCTACAAGCGGGAGAGAACTTACAATGAGCAGTTCTTC
d_gene: TRBD2
v_gene: TRBV29-1
j_gene: TRBJ2-1
abundance: few

CDR3aa: CASSLEGRAVVPNEQFF
CDR3nt: TGTGCCAGCAGCCTAGAGGGGAGGGCCGTGGTCCCCAATGAGCAGTTCTTC
d_gene: TRBD2
v_gene: TRBV7-3
j_gene: TRBJ2-1
abundance: NA

CDR3aa: CSATAQTTSGIKETQYF
CDR3nt: TGCAGTGCTACTGCCCAAACGACTAGCGGGATCAAAGAGACCCAGTACTTC
d_gene: TRBD2
v_gene: TRBV20-1
j_gene: TRBJ2-5
abundance: many

CDR3aa: CASTDLGHNEQFF
CDR3nt: TGTGCCAGCACCGACCTAGGGCACAATGAGCAGTTCTTC
d_gene: NA
v_gene: TRBV6-2/TRBV6-3
j_gene: TRBJ2-1
abundance: NA

CDR3aa: CSASQVGRVDTQYF
CDR3nt: TGCAGTGCCAGCCAGGTCGGGCGGGTAGATACGCAGTATTTT
d_gene: NA
v_gene: TRBV20-1
j_gene: TRBJ2-3
abundance: few

CDR3aa: CASSLSGTEQFF
CDR3nt: TGCGCCAGCAGCTTGTCGGGGACTGAGCAGTTCTTC
d_gene: NA
v_gene: TRBV5-1
j_gene: TRBJ2-1
abundance: many

CDR3aa: CASRSTGRGSDYGYTF
CDR3nt: TGTGCCAGCAGATCGACAGGGAGAGGGTCTGACTATGGCTACACCTTC
d_gene: TRBD1
v_gene: TRBV4-2
j_gene: TRBJ1-2
abundance: few

CDR3aa: CASSLRARDNTGELFF
CDR3nt: TGCGCCAGCAGCTTGCGTGCCAGGGATAACACCGGGGAGCTGTTTTTT
d_gene: NA
v_gene: TRBV5-1
j_gene: TRBJ2-2
abundance: many

CDR3aa: CSARLAGVSEQYF
CDR3nt: TGCAGTGCTAGGCTAGCGGGAGTCTCCGAGCAGTACTTC
d_gene: TRBD2
v_gene: TRBV20-1
j_gene: TRBJ2-7
abundance: many

CDR3aa: CSARDPLEFGGELFF
CDR3nt: TGCAGTGCTAGAGATCCCCTAGAGTTCGGCGGGGAGCTGTTTTTT
d_gene: NA
v_gene: TRBV20-1
j_gene: TRBJ2-2
abundance: many

CDR3aa: CASEDGGQPQHF
CDR3nt: TGTGCCAGCGAAGATGGGGGCCAGCCCCAGCATTTT
d_gene: NA
v_gene: TRBV28
j_gene: TRBJ1-5
abundance: many

CDR3aa: CSARAPTSPMPRSDTQYF
CDR3nt: TGCAGTGCTAGAGCCCCTACTAGCCCCATGCCCCGGTCAGATACGCAGTATTTT
d_gene: NA
v_gene: TRBV20-1
j_gene: TRBJ2-3
abundance: many

CDR3aa: CATSRDYEDGYTF
CDR3nt: TGTGCCACCAGCAGAGATTATGAGGATGGCTACACCTTC
d_gene: NA
v_gene: TRBV15
j_gene: TRBJ1-2
abundance: few

CDR3aa: CASKGSYEQYF
CDR3nt: TGTGCCAGCAAAGGATCCTACGAGCAGTACTTC
d_gene: NA
v_gene: TRBV28
j_gene: TRBJ2-7
abundance: NA

CDR3aa: CASRRAGGPQYEQFF
CDR3nt: TGTGCCAGCAGAAGAGCGGGAGGGCCTCAATATGAGCAGTTCTTC
d_gene: TRBD2
v_gene: TRBV6-5
j_gene: TRBJ2-1
abundance: many